One sample yielded the 19 T cell receptor beta chains listed below, sequenced in a study of T cell repertoires in cytomegalovirus infection. Each CDR3 protein gets one entry after TCRdb re-called the reads with MiXCR. Among about 260,000 distinct CDR3 sequences listed, around 9% were seen once. The material sequenced was PBMCs. The source is a human donor in good health (CMV status not recorded). Some clones in this sample may be carry-over from other donors' samples.

This clonotype appeared many times. J is TRBJ1-6 and V is TRBV6-2 or TRBV6-3; D is unclear. Germline values: CDR1 MNHEY, CDR2 SVGEGT. The germline V and J ends were trimmed by 7 bases and 9 bases, with 10 bases remaining between them. The CDR3 runs to 12 residues. The CDR3 sequence is CASTEGVSPLHF. CDR3 in DNA: TGTGCCAGCACCGAGGGAGTTTCACCCCTCCACTTT.

This clonotype showed up many times. CDR3 in DNA: TGTGCCAGCAGCCCGAATCAGGGATACGAGCAGTACTTC. Translated: CASSPNQGYEQYF. The chain carries TRBV7-3 and TRBJ2-7; possible D gene TRBD1, 5 bases. V lost 5 bases and J lost 4, with 12 bases in between. The CDR3 has 13 residues. The germline V gene has CDR1 SGHTA and CDR2 FQGTGA.

This clonotype has a count of ten or more. The genes are TRBV6-2 or TRBV6-3 and TRBJ2-7, with D possibly TRBD1 on 7 matching bases. Per the germline V gene, CDR1 is MNHEY and CDR2 is SVGEGT. The ends were cut back, 0 bases at V and 5 bases at J, with 26 bases in the middle. The CDR3 spans 19 residues. In DNA form, the CDR3 reads TGTGCCAGCAGTTACTCGGGACAGCCGAAGCCGGGAGATATACACGAGCAGTACTTC. Its protein is CASSYSGQPKPGDIHEQYF.

The CDR3 region has the DNA TGTGCCAGCAGCCGCGACAGGGGTTTCCAGCCCCAGCATTTT. Its translation: CASSRDRGFQPQHF. V gene TRBV7-2 combines with J gene TRBJ1-5; 8 bases line up with TRBD1. Trimming cost V 5 bases and J 7 bases; bases outside gene matches: 7. The CDR3 totals 14 residues. Germline V gene lookup returns CDR1 SGHTA and CDR2 FQGNSA. Supplemented by reference TRBV7-2 and TRBJ1-5, the full variable domain reads GAGVSQSPSNKVTEKGKDVELRCDPISGHTALYWYRQSLGQGLEFLIYFQGNSAPDKSGLPSDRFSAERTGGSVSTLTIQRTQQEDSAVYLCASSRDRGFQPQHFGDGTRLSIL.

Ten or more counts support this clonotype. V usage is TRBV7-9 and J usage is TRBJ1-1; 8 bases fit TRBD1. With V trimmed by 5 bases and J by 1 base, 9 bases remained unmatched. From germline, CDR1 is SEHNR and CDR2 FQNEAQ (reference sequence). There are 16 residues in the CDR3. The DNA of the CDR3 is TGTGCCAGCAGCCCTCCAGGGGGCGAAGGGAACACTGAAGCTTTCTTT. Residues: CASSPPGGEGNTEAFF.

Ten or more counts support this clonotype. V is TRBV7-2 and J is TRBJ1-5; a weak D match, TRBD1 (6 bases). Trimming took off 5 bases at V and 4 bases at J, with 15 bases between the two ends. CDR1 SGHTA and CDR2 FQGNSA come from the germline V gene. The CDR3 extends over 15 amino acids. Here the CDR3 DNA reads TGTGCCAGCAGCCCTCCGGGACATATTAATCAGCCCCAGCATTTT. Translating gives CASSPPGHINQPQHF.

The sample holds many counts of this clonotype. The J gene is TRBJ2-1, the V gene TRBV7-2, with TRBD2 as a possible D gene (6 bases). The ends were cut back, 2 bases at V and 16 bases at J, with 15 bases in the middle. The CDR3 is made up of 12 amino acids. Germline CDR1 and CDR2: SGHTA and FQGNSA. DNA of the CDR3: TGTGCCAGCAGCTTATTACCGGGGGTCGTATTCTTC. Encoded protein: CASSLLPGVVFF.

The chain employs TRBV29-1 and TRBJ2-3; TRBD2 matches 12 bases. The germline V gene has CDR1 SQVTM and CDR2 ANQGSEA. The CDR3 is 15 amino acids. V dropped 8 bases and J dropped 2; count of bases not matched to a gene: 8. The CDR3 region is CSSGPSGGATDTQYF. The CDR3, as DNA: TGCAGCTCCGGACCTAGCGGGGGGGCCACAGATACGCAGTATTTT.

The chain combines TRBV6-6 with TRBJ1-5; D unclear. Per germline, CDR1 MNHNY and CDR2 SVGAGI (reference sequence). Between the trimmed V and J ends, which lost 6 bases and 4 bases, there was a span of 10 bases. This CDR3 spans 13 amino acids. In nucleotides, the CDR3 is TGTGCCAGCAGGAGTGACCTGAATCAGCCCCAGCATTTT. It translates to CASRSDLNQPQHF.

This clonotype has more than one count but fewer than ten. The gene calls are TRBV4-2 and TRBJ1-4, with 9 bases fitting TRBD1. CDR1 and CDR2 from the germline V gene are LGHNA and YNFKEQ. This CDR3 contains 16 residues. Losses at the gene ends were 2 bases for V and 4 bases for J; bases not matched to a gene: 5. In nucleotides, the CDR3 is TGTGCCAGCAGCCAAAGGACAGGGGAGGGTAATGAAAAACTGTTTTTT. This sequence encodes CASSQRTGEGNEKLFF.

This clonotype was seen at least ten times. The J gene is TRBJ2-4, the V gene TRBV7-8; the D is unclear. This CDR3 has 15 amino acids. In germline, CDR1 is SGHVS, CDR2 FQNEAQ. V lost 2 bases and J lost 3, with 11 bases in between. The CDR3 nucleotides are TGTGCCAGCAGCTTAAGCGAACTGGTCAAAAACATTCAGTACTTC. Residues: CASSLSELVKNIQYF.

V usage is TRBV10-2 and J usage is TRBJ2-7, with a possible D match to TRBD1 (7 bases). CDR1 is WSHSY and CDR2 is SAAADI in the germline V gene. This CDR3 spans 16 amino acids. The V end lost 3 bases, the J end lost 0 bases, and 15 bases lay between the germline ends. CDR3 amino acids: CASSDLRRGPSYEQYF. The CDR3 bases are TGCGCCAGCAGTGACCTTAGGAGGGGGCCCTCCTACGAGCAGTACTTC.

This clonotype has ten or more counts. The chain carries TRBV5-1 and TRBJ2-1; D is possibly TRBD2 (7 bases). The CDR3 covers 13 residues. The ends were cut back, 8 bases at V and 6 bases at J, with 15 bases in the middle. CDR1 and CDR2 from the germline V gene are SGHRS and YFSETQ. The CDR3 sequence: CASRQGGGNEQFF. The CDR3, as DNA: TGCGCCAGTCGGCAGGGAGGGGGCAATGAGCAGTTCTTC.

This clonotype occurred many times. The chain carries TRBV7-2 and TRBJ1-5; D is undetermined. The CDR3 has 15 amino acids. V was trimmed by 5 bases and J by 2 bases, leaving 13 bases between them. CDR1 SGHTA and CDR2 FQGNSA come from the germline V gene. In nucleotides, the CDR3 is TGTGCCAGCAGCACTACCGGCGGTGGCAATCAGCCCCAGCATTTT. It encodes CASSTTGGGNQPQHF.

This clonotype was detected many times. The chain uses TRBV7-2 and TRBJ2-6; 9 nucleotides match TRBD1. The CDR3 sequence is 16 residues long. Unmatched junction bases numbered 3, after V lost 6 bases and J lost 0 bases. Looked up from germline, CDR1 is SGHTA and CDR2 is FQGNSA. The CDR3 nucleotides are TGTGCCAGCAGAACAGGGGGCGACTCTGGGGCCAACGTCCTGACTTTC. Encoded protein: CASRTGGDSGANVLTF.

This clonotype has ten or more counts. This chain joins TRBV12-3 or TRBV12-4 and TRBJ1-6; 8 bases are a match to TRBD1. The CDR3 length is 16 residues. The junction had 1 base not matched to a gene; V was cut back by 3 bases and J by 0 bases. The CDR3 sequence: CASSLGTGSYNSPLHF. In DNA, the CDR3 is TGTGCCAGCAGTTTGGGGACAGGCTCCTATAATTCACCCCTCCACTTT.

CDR3 region: CASSSLAGLTDTQYF. CDR3 nucleotide sequence: TGTGCCAGCAGTTCACTAGCGGGACTCACAGATACGCAGTATTTT. The chain employs TRBV7-6 and TRBJ2-3; 10 bases are shared with TRBD2. J was trimmed by 2 bases and V by 6 bases; bases with no gene match: 5. Germline-derived CDR1 and CDR2 are SGHVS and FNYEAQ. The CDR3 extends over 15 amino acids.

This clonotype was detected many times. This chain uses TRBV6-2 or TRBV6-3 with TRBJ2-3; either TRBD1 or TRBD2 may supply D (6 bases each). In germline, CDR1 is MNHEY, CDR2 SVGEGT. Trimming stripped 6 bases from V and 0 bases from J, with 16 bases between. The CDR3 extends over 16 amino acids. The CDR3 here is CASSSLQGTSTDTQYF. The CDR3 region has the DNA TGTGCCAGCAGCTCCCTTCAGGGGACTAGCACAGATACGCAGTATTTT.

This clonotype was picked up many times. V usage is TRBV28 and J usage is TRBJ1-5; D possibly corresponds to TRBD1 (6 bases). This CDR3 spans 15 amino acids. Deletions cut 5 bases from V and 1 base from J, with 12 bases between. CDR1 is MDHEN and CDR2 is SYDVKM in the germline V gene. The CDR3, as DNA: TGTGCCAGCAGTAGACAGGAAGGGAGCAATCAGCCCCAGCATTTT. Translated, it gives CASSRQEGSNQPQHF.